The 26 T cell receptor beta chains below were found in one sample sequenced in a study of beta chain features in type 1 diabetes. Reverse transcribing all isolated RNA meant expressed TCRB transcripts were sequenced. Libraries were prepared by immunoSEQ multiplex PCR; TCRdb keeps only in-frame clonotypes and omits some of them. Among 200,000 to 250,000 clones listed, over 65% were seen once. Specimen: naive CD4+ T cells from blood. The origin of the receptors is a man aged 30-40 years in good health.

Here the CDR3 DNA reads TGTGCCAGCAGTGAACCGGAAAGGGGGCTTATTACCCACAATGAGCAGTTCTTC. Amino acid sequence: CASSEPERGLITHNEQFF. The V gene is TRBV2, the J gene TRBJ2-1, with 7 bases fitting TRBD1. CDR1 is SNHLY and CDR2 is FYNNEI in the germline V gene. Germline trimming cut 2 bases from V and 5 bases from J; bases unmatched to any gene: 15. CDR3 length: 18 residues.

The V call is TRBV30, the J call TRBJ1-1; D not resolved. The CDR3 totals 13 residues. Germline V lookup: CDR1 GTSNPN, CDR2 SVGIG (reference sequence). Trimming shortened V by 1 base and J by 5 bases, and 11 bases separated the two germline ends. The CDR3 sequence is CAWSDTADTEAFF. CDR3 coding DNA: TGTGCCTGGAGTGATACAGCTGATACTGAAGCTTTCTTT.

The chain employs TRBV29-1 and TRBJ1-2; tentative D call: TRBD1 (6 bases). The germline V gene has CDR1 SQVTM and CDR2 ANQGSEA. The CDR3 sequence is 13 residues long. Trimming removed 5 bases at V and 5 bases at J, with 15 bases between. The CDR3 nucleotides are TGCAGCGTTCTTCGACAGGCTGGATATGGCTACACCTTC. Encoded protein: CSVLRQAGYGYTF.

This clone turned up a few times. The chain uses TRBV29-1 and TRBJ2-1; 7 bases line up with TRBD1. The trim removed 3 bases at V and 7 bases at J, leaving 15 bases unmatched. CDR1 and CDR2 from the germline V gene are SQVTM and ANQGSEA. The CDR3 extends over 16 amino acids. The CDR3 spells CSVDKYRGYSGNEQFF. The CDR3 DNA reads as TGCAGCGTTGATAAATACAGGGGATATTCGGGGAATGAGCAGTTCTTC.

The chain employs TRBV29-1 and TRBJ2-7, with 8 positions matching TRBD2. This CDR3 is built from 14 residues. Germline V lookup: CDR1 SQVTM, CDR2 ANQGSEA. The trim removed 3 bases at V and 2 bases at J, leaving 6 bases unmatched. The CDR3 loop is CSVETREAPYEQYF. DNA for the CDR3: TGCAGCGTTGAGACGCGGGAGGCCCCCTACGAGCAGTACTTC.

A few counts support this clone. The chain has TRBV30 and TRBJ2-5, with D hard to call. CDR1 and CDR2 from the germline V gene are GTSNPN and SVGIG (reference sequence). V gave up 7 bases and J gave up 4 bases, with 7 bases separating them. The CDR3 length is 10 residues. CDR3: CASGTETQYF. In DNA, the CDR3 is TGTGCCTCGGGTACAGAGACCCAGTACTTC. Supplemented by reference TRBV30 and TRBJ2-5, the full variable domain reads SQTIHQWPATLVQPVGSPLSLECTVEGTSNPNLYWYRQAAGRGLQLLFYSVGIGQISSEVPQNLSASRPQDRQFILSSKKLLLSDSGFYLCASGTETQYFGPGTRLLVL.

The V and J genes are TRBV4-1 and TRBJ2-7; tentatively, D is TRBD2 (6 bases). Germline lookup yields CDR1 MGHRA and CDR2 YSYEKL. The ends were cut back, 2 bases at V and 3 bases at J, with 17 bases in the middle. The length of the CDR3 is 16 residues. CDR3 protein: CASSQIRGAEVYEQYF. CDR3 sequence (DNA): TGCGCCAGCAGCCAAATCCGCGGGGCTGAGGTCTACGAGCAGTACTTC.

The chain joins TRBV7-2 to TRBJ2-7; the D is unclear. The CDR3 is 12 amino acids. CDR1 and CDR2 (germline): SGHTA, FQGNSA. Trimming pared 1 base from V and 2 bases from J, leaving 3 bases between. This chain's CDR3 is CASSLETYEQYF. CDR3 coding DNA: TGTGCCAGCAGCTTAGAGACCTACGAGCAGTACTTC.

This clone was recorded a few times. CDR3 sequence (DNA): TGCGCCAGCAGCCTGGGAGGCACTAACACCGGGGAGCTGTTTTTT. As protein: CASSLGGTNTGELFF. The V and J genes are TRBV5-1 and TRBJ2-2; D is possibly TRBD2 (6 bases). The CDR3 is 15 residues long. The germline CDR1 and CDR2 sequences are SGHRS and YFSETQ. Trimming took 4 bases from V and 2 from J, leaving 12 bases between them.

The genes are TRBV5-4 and TRBJ2-1, with D possibly being TRBD1 (7 bases). V lost 3 bases to trimming and J lost 6 bases, with 16 bases between them. The CDR3 sequence is 15 residues long. Per germline, CDR1 SGHNT and CDR2 YYREEE (reference sequence). Here the CDR3 reads CASSSLAQGVNEQFF. Written as DNA, the CDR3 is TGTGCCAGCAGCTCACTAGCCCAGGGGGTCAATGAGCAGTTCTTC.

The rearrangement links TRBV30 to TRBJ2-6; D gene ambiguous. Trimming stripped 6 bases from V and 0 bases from J, with 9 bases between. The CDR3 runs 14 residues. The germline V gene encodes CDR1 GTSNPN and CDR2 SVGIG (reference sequence). CDR3 protein: CACKRDSGANVLTF. CDR3 DNA sequence: TGTGCCTGTAAAAGGGACTCTGGGGCCAACGTCCTGACTTTC.

Only a few counts were recorded for this clone. The chain couples TRBV29-1 to TRBJ2-5; D may match TRBD1 or TRBD2 (5 bases each). CDR1 SQVTM and CDR2 ANQGSEA come from the germline V gene. This CDR3 contains 11 residues. The ends were cut back, 6 bases at V and 5 bases at J, with 10 bases in the middle. CDR3 in amino acids: CSVGWGETQYF. The CDR3 DNA reads TGCAGCGTGGGCTGGGGGGAGACCCAGTACTTC.

This clone was recorded a few times. J is TRBJ1-3 and V is TRBV30; D is unresolved. V gave up 0 bases and J gave up 4 bases, with 13 bases separating them. This CDR3 has 15 residues. CDR1 is GTSNPN and CDR2 is SVGIG in the germline V gene (reference sequence). The CDR3 spells CAWSVRGPGGNTIYF. In DNA, the CDR3 is TGTGCCTGGAGTGTACGGGGTCCCGGGGGAAACACCATATATTTT.

The chain uses TRBV6-5 and TRBJ2-1; TRBD2 agrees at 9 bases. In germline, CDR1 is MNHEY, CDR2 SVGAGI. CDR3 length equals 13 residues. With 6 bases clipped from V and 15 bases from J, the junction kept 12 bases outside the gene matches. The CDR3: CASRTGTSLEPFF. The CDR3 DNA follows: TGTGCCAGCAGAACCGGGACTAGCCTTGAACCGTTCTTC.

The rearrangement links TRBV20-1 to TRBJ1-1; D is undetermined. V gave up 5 bases and J gave up 0 bases, with 4 bases separating them. CDR1 is DFQATT and CDR2 is SNEGSKA in the germline V gene (reference sequence). The CDR3 consists of 11 residues. The CDR3 loop reads CSAGLNTEAFF. CDR3 nucleotide sequence: TGCAGTGCTGGGCTGAACACTGAAGCTTTCTTT.

V and J are TRBV9 and TRBJ2-6, with 10 bases lining up with TRBD1. The V gene's germline CDR1 is SGDLS and CDR2 YYNGEE. Germline trimming cut 2 bases from V and 3 bases from J; bases unmatched to any gene: 11. There are 19 residues in the CDR3. The CDR3 coding sequence is TGTGCCAGCAGCGTGCCCCTGGGACAGGGGATAGGTGGGGCCAACGTCCTGACTTTC. Translating it yields CASSVPLGQGIGGANVLTF.

The V call is TRBV25-1, the J call TRBJ2-7; 11 bases match TRBD1. In germline, CDR1 is MGHDK, CDR2 SYGVNS. V dropped 7 bases and J dropped 6; count of bases not matched to a gene: 8. The CDR3 is 14 amino acids. For the CDR3, the DNA is TGTGCCAGCAACCCGGGACAGGGGGTGGCCGAGCAGTACTTC. This gives the protein CASNPGQGVAEQYF.

The chain couples TRBV5-1 to TRBJ2-3; D perhaps matches TRBD1 (6 bases). V dropped 0 bases and J dropped 3 bases, with 14 bases sitting between them. Looked up from germline, CDR1 is SGHRS and CDR2 is YFSETQ. The CDR3 totals 16 residues. The CDR3 coding sequence is TGCGCCAGCAGCTTGGGGACAGAGATCCTGACAGATACGCAGTATTTT. It specifies CASSLGTEILTDTQYF.

The CDR3 region has the DNA TGTGCCTGGAGTGCCGGACAGAACACTGAAGCTTTCTTT. Its translation is CAWSAGQNTEAFF. The gene calls are TRBV30 and TRBJ1-1, with D tentatively TRBD1 (5 bases). The germline CDR1 and CDR2 sequences are GTSNPN and SVGIG (reference sequence). The length of the CDR3 is 13 residues. V was pared by 1 base and J by 1 base, with 7 bases between.

This clone came up once. This chain joins TRBV5-6 and TRBJ1-6; 7 positions agree with TRBD1. This CDR3 has 14 residues. Trimming removed 3 bases from V and 7 bases from J; junction bases left unmatched: 4. The germline gives CDR1 SGHDT, CDR2 YYEEEE. The CDR3, as DNA: TGTGCCAGCAGCTGGGGACAGATGAATTCACCCCTCCACTTT. It yields the protein CASSWGQMNSPLHF.

This rearrangement joins TRBV15 to TRBJ1-1; maybe TRBD1 (5 bases). Germline V lookup: CDR1 LNHNV, CDR2 YYDKDF (reference sequence). This CDR3 is 13 amino acids long. Trimming cost V 7 bases and J 12 bases, with 21 bases left between them. CDR3 nucleotide sequence: TGTGCCACCACCAGCCCGTCGAGGGGAGGGCCTTTCTTT. Translation: CATTSPSRGGPFF.

The chain recombines TRBV29-1 with TRBJ2-5; the match to TRBD1 covers 9 bases. Germline V gene sequence: CDR1 SQVTM, CDR2 ANQGSEA. The junction had 12 bases not matched to a gene; V was cut back by 7 bases and J by 3 bases. This CDR3 has 15 amino acids. The DNA for the CDR3 is TGCAGCGCCAACAAAGGGACAGGGACGAAAGAGACCCAGTACTTC. Translating it yields CSANKGTGTKETQYF.

The V and J genes are TRBV30 and TRBJ1-5, with D possibly TRBD1 on 5 matching bases. The CDR3 is made up of 15 amino acids. V dropped 2 bases and J dropped 0 bases, with 11 bases sitting between them. The V gene's germline CDR1 is GTSNPN and CDR2 SVGIG (reference sequence). The CDR3: CAWSTGTLSNQPQHF. The DNA of the CDR3 is TGTGCCTGGAGTACAGGTACCCTTAGCAATCAGCCCCAGCATTTT. Together with reference TRBV30 and TRBJ1-5, the CDR3 gives the full variable domain: SQTIHQWPATLVQPVGSPLSLECTVEGTSNPNLYWYRQAAGRGLQLLFYSVGIGQISSEVPQNLSASRPQDRQFILSSKKLLLSDSGFYLCAWSTGTLSNQPQHFGDGTRLSIL.

V usage is TRBV30 and J usage is TRBJ2-3, with D unresolved. Germline lookup yields CDR1 GTSNPN and CDR2 SVGIG (reference sequence). V lost 3 bases to trimming and J lost 6 bases, with 13 bases between them. The CDR3 is 13 amino acids. The CDR3 DNA reads as TGTGCCTGGAGCGCGTCCCTAAAGGATACGCAGTATTTT. Its protein is CAWSASLKDTQYF.

The chain is built from TRBV4-3 and TRBJ2-5; a possible D gene is TRBD2 (5 bases). Germline V gene data show CDR1 as LGHNA and CDR2 as YSLEER. This CDR3 region has 14 residues. V lost 1 base and J 2 bases, leaving 8 bases between the germline ends. The CDR3 DNA reads TGCGCCAGCAGCCAAGCAAGGACTCAAGAGACCCAGTACTTC. This codes for CASSQARTQETQYF.

This clone was detected only once. Other DNA sequences in the sample encode the same CDR3. Here the CDR3 reads CSVIGTGGQPQHF. For the CDR3, the DNA is TGCAGCGTGATAGGGACAGGCGGCCAGCCCCAGCATTTT. V is TRBV29-1 and J is TRBJ1-5; 8 bases match TRBD1. The length of the CDR3 is 13 residues. Trimming removed 6 bases from V and 7 bases from J; junction bases left unmatched: 8. Germline V gene data show CDR1 as SQVTM and CDR2 as ANQGSEA.